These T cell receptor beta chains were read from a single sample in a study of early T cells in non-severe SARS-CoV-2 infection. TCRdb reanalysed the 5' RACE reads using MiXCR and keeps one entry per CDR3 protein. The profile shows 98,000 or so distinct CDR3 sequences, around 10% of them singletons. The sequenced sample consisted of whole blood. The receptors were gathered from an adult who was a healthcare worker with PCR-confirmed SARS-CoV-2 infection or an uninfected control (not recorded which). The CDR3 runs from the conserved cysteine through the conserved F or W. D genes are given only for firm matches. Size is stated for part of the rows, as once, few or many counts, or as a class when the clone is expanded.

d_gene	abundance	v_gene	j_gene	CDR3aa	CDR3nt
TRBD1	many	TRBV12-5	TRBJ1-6	CASGLGTGYNSPLHF	TGTGCTAGTGGTTTGGGGACAGGCTATAATTCACCCCTCCACTTT
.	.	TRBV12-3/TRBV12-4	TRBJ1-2	CASSLRRTNYGYTF	TGTGCCAGCAGTTTAAGACGCACTAACTATGGCTACACCTTC
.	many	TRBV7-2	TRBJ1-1	CASSTGVTARVNTEAFF	TGTGCCAGCAGCACCGGGGTTACGGCCAGGGTGAACACTGAAGCTTTCTTT
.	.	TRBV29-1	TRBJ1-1	CSVERGPEAFF	TGCAGCGTTGAAAGGGGCCCTGAAGCTTTCTTT
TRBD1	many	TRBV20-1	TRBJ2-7	CSARPGQGTYEQYF	TGCAGTGCTAGACCAGGACAGGGGACCTACGAGCAGTACTTC
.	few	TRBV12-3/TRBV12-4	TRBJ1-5	CASKGQNNQPQHF	TGTGCCAGCAAGGGCCAGAACAATCAGCCCCAGCATTTT
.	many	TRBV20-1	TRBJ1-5	CSARDQSYGGRNQPQHF	TGCAGTGCTAGAGATCAATCGTACGGAGGGAGAAATCAGCCCCAGCATTTT
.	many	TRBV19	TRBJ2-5	CASSIGSVTQETQYF	TGTGCCAGTAGTATCGGGAGCGTCACCCAGGAGACCCAGTACTTC
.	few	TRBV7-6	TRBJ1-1	CASSLSTRGSNTEAFF	TGTGCCAGCAGCCTATCCACCAGGGGCTCGAACACTGAAGCTTTCTTT
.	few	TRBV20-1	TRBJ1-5	CSASSRDQPQHF	TGCAGTGCTAGTAGTAGGGACCAGCCCCAGCATTTT
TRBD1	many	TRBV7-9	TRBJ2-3	CASSPGGSTDTQYF	TGTGCCAGCTCCCCAGGGGGTTCCACAGATACGCAGTATTTT
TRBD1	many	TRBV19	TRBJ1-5	CASSIPRGQANGPQHF	TGTGCCAGTAGTATACCCAGGGGGCAGGCAAACGGGCCCCAGCATTTT
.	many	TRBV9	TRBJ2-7	CASARGSEVLYEQYF	TGTGCCAGCGCGAGGGGCTCCGAGGTTCTTTACGAGCAGTACTTC
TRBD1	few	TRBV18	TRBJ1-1	CASRQGTNTEAFF	TGTGCCAGTCGACAGGGGACGAACACTGAAGCTTTCTTT
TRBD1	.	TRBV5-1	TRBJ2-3	CASSLGTGQRESDTQYF	TGCGCCAGCAGCTTGGGTACGGGACAGAGGGAATCGGATACGCAGTATTTT
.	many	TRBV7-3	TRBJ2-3	CASSLVSTDTQYF	TGTGCCAGCAGCTTAGTTAGCACAGATACGCAGTATTTT
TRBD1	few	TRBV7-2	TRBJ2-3	CASETGGSWRGTDTQYF	TGTGCCAGCGAGACAGGGGGTTCTTGGAGGGGCACAGATACGCAGTATTTT
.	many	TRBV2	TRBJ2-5	CASSDSGLETQYF	TGTGCCAGCAGTGATTCGGGGTTGGAGACCCAGTACTTC
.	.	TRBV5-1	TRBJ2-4	CASSPLVGRENIQYF	TGCGCCAGCAGCCCGTTAGTTGGGCGGGAAAACATTCAGTACTTC
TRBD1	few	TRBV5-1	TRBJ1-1	CASSLETGGRGAFF	TGCGCCAGCAGCTTGGAGACAGGGGGCAGGGGAGCTTTCTTT
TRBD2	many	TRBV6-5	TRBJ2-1	CASSYGLAGMLNEQFF	TGTGCCAGCAGTTACGGGCTAGCGGGAATGTTGAATGAGCAGTTCTTC
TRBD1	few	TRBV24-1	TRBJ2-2	CATSDAGTGNTGELFF	TGTGCCACCAGTGATGCCGGGACAGGGAACACCGGGGAGCTGTTTTTT
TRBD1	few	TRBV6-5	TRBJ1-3	CASTPDRDSSLGNTIYF	TGTGCCAGCACCCCAGACAGGGACTCATCTCTGGGAAACACCATATATTTT
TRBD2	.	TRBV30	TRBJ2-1	CAWSWTSGDYNEQFF	TGTGCCTGGAGCTGGACTAGCGGGGACTACAATGAGCAGTTCTTC
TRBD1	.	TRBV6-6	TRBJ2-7	CASSYPDRGRNEQYF	TGTGCCAGCAGTTACCCGGACAGGGGAAGGAACGAGCAGTACTTC
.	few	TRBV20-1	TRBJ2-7	CSALSGIYEQYF	TGCAGTGCGCTAAGCGGAATCTACGAGCAGTACTTC
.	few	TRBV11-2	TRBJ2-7	CASSPRTYTYEQYF	TGTGCCAGCAGCCCCCGGACTTACACCTACGAGCAGTACTTC
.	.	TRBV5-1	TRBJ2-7	CASSLEAWGTNSYEQYF	TGCGCCAGCAGCTTGGAAGCATGGGGAACCAACTCCTACGAGCAGTACTTC
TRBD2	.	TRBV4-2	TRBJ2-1	CASSQDVGGAYNEQFF	TGTGCCAGCAGCCAAGATGTCGGGGGGGCCTACAATGAGCAGTTCTTC
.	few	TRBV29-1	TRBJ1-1	CSVKDGPVGAFF	TGCAGCGTGAAGGACGGGCCCGTCGGGGCTTTCTTT
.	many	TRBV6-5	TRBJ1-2	CASSLQPSYGYTF	TGTGCCAGCAGTTTGCAGCCCTCCTATGGCTACACCTTC
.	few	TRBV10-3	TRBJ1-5	CAISEDLALNQPQHF	TGTGCCATCAGTGAGGATCTGGCGCTCAATCAGCCCCAGCATTTT
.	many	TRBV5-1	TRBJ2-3	CASSPDGGSTDTQYF	TGCGCCAGCAGCCCTGATGGGGGATCCACAGATACGCAGTATTTT
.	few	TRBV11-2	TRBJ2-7	CATLHGGGFPYEQYF	TGTGCCACACTACATGGGGGGGGCTTTCCCTACGAGCAGTACTTC
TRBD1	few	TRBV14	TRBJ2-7	CASSQAGTGIYEQYF	TGTGCCAGCAGCCAAGCGGGGACAGGGATTTACGAGCAGTACTTC
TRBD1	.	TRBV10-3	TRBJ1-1	CAIREGQRNTEAFF	TGTGCCATCAGGGAGGGACAGCGCAACACTGAAGCTTTCTTT
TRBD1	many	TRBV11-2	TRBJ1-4	CASSQGQGRSATNEKLFF	TGTGCCAGCAGCCAGGGACAGGGAAGGTCTGCAACTAATGAAAAACTGTTTTTT
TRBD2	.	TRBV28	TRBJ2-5	CASSFSTSGGETQYF	TGTGCCAGCAGTTTTTCGACTAGCGGGGGAGAGACCCAGTACTTC
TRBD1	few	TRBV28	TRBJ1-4	CASSPHTPKKSQGAANEKLFF	TGTGCCAGCAGTCCCCACACACCGAAAAAATCACAGGGGGCGGCTAATGAAAAACTGTTTTTT
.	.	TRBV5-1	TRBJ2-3	CASSLEEGSTDTQYF	TGCGCCAGCAGCTTGGAGGAGGGGAGCACAGATACGCAGTATTTT
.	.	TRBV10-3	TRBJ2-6	CAITVSRRSDSGANVLTF	TGTGCCATCACTGTATCCAGACGGAGCGACTCTGGGGCCAACGTCCTGACTTTC
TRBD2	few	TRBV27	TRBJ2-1	CASSFLAGPVNEQFF	TGTGCCAGCAGTTTTCTAGCGGGTCCGGTCAATGAGCAGTTCTTC
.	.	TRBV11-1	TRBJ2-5	CASSLGGTRQETQYF	TGTGCCAGCAGCTTAGGCGGGACGCGACAAGAGACCCAGTACTTC
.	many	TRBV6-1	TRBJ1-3	CASSERDNAGNTIYF	TGTGCCAGCAGTGAGAGGGACAACGCTGGAAACACCATATATTTT
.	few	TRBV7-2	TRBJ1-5	CASSLWDGQPQHF	TGTGCCAGCAGCTTATGGGATGGTCAGCCCCAGCATTTT
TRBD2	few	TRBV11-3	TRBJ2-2	CASSLDHRGANTGELFF	TGTGCCAGCAGCTTAGATCATCGGGGGGCGAACACCGGGGAGCTGTTTTTT
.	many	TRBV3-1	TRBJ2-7	CASSLSGQYEQYF	TGTGCCAGCAGCCTATCTGGACAGTACGAGCAGTACTTC
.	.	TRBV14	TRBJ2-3	CASSQWGVDTQYF	TGTGCCAGCAGCCAATGGGGCGTGGATACGCAGTATTTT
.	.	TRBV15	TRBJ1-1	CATSETWGSAEAFF	TGTGCCACCAGCGAGACGTGGGGATCCGCTGAAGCTTTCTTT
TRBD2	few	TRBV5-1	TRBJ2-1	CASSLVGGPGLGSYNEQFF	TGCGCCAGCAGCTTGGTTGGGGGTCCGGGACTAGGATCCTACAATGAGCAGTTCTTC
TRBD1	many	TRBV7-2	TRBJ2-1	CASSSGTGGIDEQFF	TGTGCCAGCAGCTCCGGGACAGGGGGCATCGATGAGCAGTTCTTC
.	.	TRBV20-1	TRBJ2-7	CSAGPYEQYF	TGCAGTGCAGGGCCCTACGAGCAGTACTTC
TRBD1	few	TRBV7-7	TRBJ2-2	CASSLTGATGELFF	TGTGCTAGCAGCCTGACAGGGGCCACCGGGGAGCTGTTTTTT
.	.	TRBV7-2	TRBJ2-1	CASSLVRSGNEQFF	TGTGCCAGCAGCTTAGTCAGGAGCGGCAATGAGCAGTTCTTC
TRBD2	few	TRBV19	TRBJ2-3	CASSGTTSDTQYF	TGTGCCAGTAGCGGGACTACTTCAGATACGCAGTATTTT